This T cell receptor beta chain derives from a study of regulatory T cells in long-lasting Graves disease. The CDR3 is made up of 13 amino acids. V was shortened by 5 bases and J by 8 bases, with 15 bases between the two germline ends. The germline CDR1 and CDR2 sequences are MNHEY and SVGEGT. This clonotype was counted a few times. Its target is not known. As for time point: newly diagnosed GD, antithyroid drugs for less than 3 months. With RNA extracted from PBMCs as input, the TCR library was made. It was American Thyroid Association guidelines that determined Graves' disease diagnosis. Combining iRepertoire HTBI primers with Arm-PCR of CDR3 regions, the authors built TCR beta libraries. TCRdb re-called the multiplex PCR reads with MiXCR, one entry per CDR3 protein. The sample holds around 500,000 distinct CDR3 sequences, about 16% seen once. Study observations and caveats: The study found TRBV28, TRBJ1-2 and TRBJ2-5 favored in persistent disease.

The same specimen was also included in a second study, on T cells in Graves' hyperthyroidism and ophthalmopathy. As that study records: The HTBI primer set served for first-round RT-PCR of the TCR CDR3. Blood held most thyroid clonotypes expanded above 0.001 frequency.

This specimen consisted of peripheral blood mononuclear cells (PBMCs), obtained at new diagnosis, from a patient treated with antithyroid drugs. The TCR was taken from a woman aged 35-65 years with Graves disease. The V gene is TRBV6-2 or TRBV6-3, the J gene TRBJ1-2, with D possibly TRBD1 on 5 matching bases. The CDR3: CASSPSRVRGYTF. The CDR3 nucleotides are TGTGCCAGCAGTCCCTCCAGGGTCCGGGGCTACACCTTC.